A selection of T cell receptor beta chains follows, all from one sample in a study of siplizumab effects on memory and regulatory T cells. TCRdb keeps only in-frame clones here, not all; method: immunoSEQ multiplex PCR. Of around 110,000 clones listed, roughly 94% were seen once; the top ten hold 1.5% to 2%. The sample consisted of non-Treg CD4+ T cells sorted from blood. These receptors all stem from a human donor in good health. Each CDR3 is given with its conserved first and last residue.

CASCPGTGAYNEQFF | TRBJ2-1 | TRBV28
CASSQAIQETQYF | TRBJ2-5 | TRBV5-1
CASQPLDRTAYGQPQHF | TRBJ1-5 | TRBV19
CSTRADTQYF | TRBJ2-3 | TRBV29-1
CASSFFWTAGQGGYTF | TRBJ1-2 | TRBV7-6
CASKLDRGGQPQHF | TRBJ1-5 | TRBV6-1
CASGRGGYEQYF | TRBJ2-7 | TRBV11-1
CASSARNGRADTQYF | TRBJ2-3 | TRBV5-1
CASSPPGLAGGFDTQYF | TRBJ2-3 | TRBV18
CASSPPQGDRIYEQYF | TRBJ2-7 | TRBV18